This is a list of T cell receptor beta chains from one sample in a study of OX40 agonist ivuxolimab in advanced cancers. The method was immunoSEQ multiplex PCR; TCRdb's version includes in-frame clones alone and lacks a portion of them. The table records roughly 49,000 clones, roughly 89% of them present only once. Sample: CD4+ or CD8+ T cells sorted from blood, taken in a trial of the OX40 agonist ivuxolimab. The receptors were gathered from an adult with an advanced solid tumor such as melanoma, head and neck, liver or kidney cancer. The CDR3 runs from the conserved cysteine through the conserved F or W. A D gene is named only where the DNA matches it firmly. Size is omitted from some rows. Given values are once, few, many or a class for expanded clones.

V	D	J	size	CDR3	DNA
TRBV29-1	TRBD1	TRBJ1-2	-	CSAQGGLNYGYTF	TGCAGCGCCCAGGGGGGGCTAAACTATGGCTACACCTTC
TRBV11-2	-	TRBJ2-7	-	CASSPRGVDEQYF	TGTGCCAGCAGCCCGAGGGGCGTTGACGAGCAGTACTTC
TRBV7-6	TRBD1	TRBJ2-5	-	CASSEDRVRETQYF	TGTGCCAGCAGCGAGGACAGGGTACGAGAGACCCAGTACTTC
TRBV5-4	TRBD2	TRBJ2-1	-	CASSPPPGLAQRAGEQFF	TGTGCCAGCAGCCCCCCGCCCGGACTAGCTCAAAGGGCGGGTGAGCAGTTCTTC
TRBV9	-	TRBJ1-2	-	CASSAPKTDLPDGYTF	TGTGCCAGCAGCGCGCCCAAGACTGATTTACCGGATGGCTACACCTTC
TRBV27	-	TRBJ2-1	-	CASSLETTSLGNEQFF	TGTGCCAGCAGTTTAGAGACTACGAGCCTAGGGAATGAGCAGTTCTTC
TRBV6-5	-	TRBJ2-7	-	CASSPGAYSYEQYF	TGTGCCAGCAGTCCAGGGGCCTACTCCTACGAGCAGTACTTC
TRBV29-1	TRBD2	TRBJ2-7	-	CSVELAGNDEYF	TGCAGCGTTGAACTAGCGGGGAACGATGAGTACTTC
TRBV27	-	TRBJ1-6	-	CASTGNSYNSPLHF	TGTGCCAGCACGGGGAACTCCTATAATTCACCCCTCCACTTT
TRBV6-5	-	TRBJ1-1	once	CASSYSAALNTEAFF	TGTGCCAGCAGTTACTCGGCAGCCCTGAACACTGAAGCTTTCTTT
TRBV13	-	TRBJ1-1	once	CASSLRNTEAFF	TGTGCCAGCAGCTTGAGAAACACTGAAGCTTTCTTT
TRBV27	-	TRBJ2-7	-	CASNRKDPQFSYEQYF	TGTGCCAGCAACCGAAAAGATCCTCAATTCTCCTACGAGCAGTACTTC
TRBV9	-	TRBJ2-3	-	CASSVEGQGGDTQYF	TGTGCCAGCAGCGTAGAGGGCCAAGGGGGAGATACGCAGTATTTT
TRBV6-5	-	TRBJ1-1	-	CASSYSSGGEAFF	TGTGCCAGCAGTTACTCGAGTGGGGGTGAAGCTTTCTTT
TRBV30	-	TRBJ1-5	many	CAWTRKSAGNQPQHF	TGTGCCTGGACCAGGAAGTCAGCGGGCAATCAGCCCCAGCATTTT
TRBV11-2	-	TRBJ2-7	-	CASSLGPPPTYEQYF	TGTGCCAGCAGCTTAGGGCCACCACCTACCTACGAGCAGTACTTC
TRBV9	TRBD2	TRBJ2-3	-	CASSSGLAGERDTQYF	TGTGCCAGCAGCTCCGGACTAGCGGGAGAGCGTGATACGCAGTATTTT
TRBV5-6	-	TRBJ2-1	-	CASSFRPLGNEQFF	TGTGCCAGCAGCTTTCGACCCCTCGGCAATGAGCAGTTCTTC
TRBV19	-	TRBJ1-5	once	CASSHTDNNSNQPQHF	TGTGCCAGTAGCCATACAGATAATAATAGCAATCAGCCCCAGCATTTT
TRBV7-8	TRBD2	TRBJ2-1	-	CASSLDASGITPFF	TGTGCCAGCAGCTTAGATGCTAGCGGGATAACCCCGTTCTTC
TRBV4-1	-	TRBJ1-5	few	CASTLTEFYQPQHF	TGCGCCAGCACCCTGACAGAATTTTATCAGCCCCAGCATTTT